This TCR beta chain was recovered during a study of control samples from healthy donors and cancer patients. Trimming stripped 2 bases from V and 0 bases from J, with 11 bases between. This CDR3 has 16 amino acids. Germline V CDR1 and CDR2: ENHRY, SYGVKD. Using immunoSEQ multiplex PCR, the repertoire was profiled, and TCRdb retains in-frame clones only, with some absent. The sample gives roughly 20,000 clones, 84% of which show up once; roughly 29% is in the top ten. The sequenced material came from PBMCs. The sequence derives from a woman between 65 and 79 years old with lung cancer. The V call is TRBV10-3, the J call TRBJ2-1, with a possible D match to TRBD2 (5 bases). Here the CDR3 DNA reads TGTGCCATCAGTGAGCAAAGCGGAAGCTCCTACAATGAGCAGTTCTTC. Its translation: CAISEQSGSSYNEQFF.